The sequence of this T cell receptor beta chain was determined in a study of blood T cell repertoires in COVID-19. This table comes from immunoSEQ multiplex PCR, and its TCRdb copy is limited to in-frame clones, with some not included. This sample has around 150,000 clones, with over 80% found just once. Trimming removed 2 bases from V and 3 bases from J; junction bases left unmatched: 4. Germline CDR1 reads SGHRS; CDR2 reads YFSETQ. The CDR3 length is 14 residues. The TCR comes from an elderly woman with active or convalescent COVID-19. The sample was peripheral blood. This sequence joins TRBV5-1 and TRBJ1-2, with 7 bases identical to TRBD1. CDR3 sequence: CASSFQGEDYGYTF. Written as DNA, the CDR3 is TGCGCCAGCAGCTTTCAGGGGGAAGACTATGGCTACACCTTC.